One and the same sample provided the 23 T cell receptor beta chains below, sequenced in a study of blood T cell repertoires in COVID-19. Profiled with immunoSEQ multiplex PCR; TCRdb holds only in-frame clones, not every one. The sample holds around 310,000 clones, over 75% seen once. Sequenced: peripheral blood. The origin of the receptors is an older woman with acute or convalescent COVID-19.

The chain employs TRBV9 and TRBJ1-3; D gene uncertain. Trimming stripped 4 bases from V and 4 bases from J, with 18 bases between. The CDR3 runs to 16 residues. CDR1 is SGDLS and CDR2 is YYNGEE in the germline V gene. The CDR3 coding sequence is TGTGCCAGCAGCCCTCGGCCGGCGGGGTCCGGAAACACCATATATTTT. Amino acid sequence: CASSPRPAGSGNTIYF.

The rearrangement uses TRBV9 and TRBJ2-2; TRBD2 matches 8 bases. The CDR3 sequence is 15 residues long. Germline trimming cut 3 bases from V and 4 bases from J; bases unmatched to any gene: 5. Germline V gene data show CDR1 as SGDLS and CDR2 as YYNGEE. CDR3 DNA sequence: TGTGCCAGCAGCGCCTCCGGGACTAGCACCGGGGAGCTGTTTTTT. Amino acids: CASSASGTSTGELFF.

The rearrangement uses TRBV27 and TRBJ1-2; 7 nucleotides agree with TRBD1. J gave up 4 bases and V 6 bases, and 8 bases lay outside the gene matches. The CDR3 sequence is 14 residues long. Germline V gene sequence: CDR1 MNHEY, CDR2 SMNVEV (reference sequence). CDR3 amino acids: CASRRTGTAYGYTF. The CDR3 region has the DNA TGTGCCAGCAGACGTACCGGGACAGCCTATGGCTACACCTTC.

V usage is TRBV5-1 and J usage is TRBJ2-1; TRBD2 matches at 8 bases. The V gene end was trimmed by 0 bases and the J gene end by 5 bases; junction bases not matched to a gene: 4. Germline-derived CDR1 and CDR2 are SGHRS and YFSETQ. This CDR3 region has 15 residues. CDR3 sequence reads: CASSLVPAGDNEQFF. The CDR3 DNA reads as TGCGCCAGCAGCTTGGTGCCAGCGGGAGACAATGAGCAGTTCTTC. The variable domain in full, completed from reference TRBV5-1 and TRBJ2-1, reads KAGVTQTPRYLIKTRGQQVTLSCSPISGHRSVSWYQQTPGQGLQFLFEYFSETQRNKGNFPGRFSGRQFSNSRSEMNVSTLELGDSALYLCASSLVPAGDNEQFFGPGTRLTVL.

The chain joins TRBV6-5 to TRBJ2-7; D gene uncertain. The CDR3 is 12 amino acids. Germline CDR1 is MNHEY and CDR2 is SVGAGI. The V gene lost 6 bases and the J gene lost 0 bases, with 6 bases spanning the gap. CDR3 in DNA: TGTGCCAGCAGGCGGAGCTCCTACGAGCAGTACTTC. Protein sequence: CASRRSSYEQYF.

The chain recombines TRBV18 with TRBJ2-4; D gene ambiguous. V was pared by 2 bases and J by 1 base, with 6 bases between. This CDR3 has 14 residues. Germline values: CDR1 KGHSH, CDR2 LQKENI. The CDR3 is CASSPKEAKNIQYF. The CDR3, as DNA: TGTGCCAGCTCACCAAAGGAGGCCAAAAACATTCAGTACTTC.

V is TRBV3-1 (or the pseudogene TRBV3-2) and J is TRBJ2-3, with TRBD1 matching over 9 bases. Germline values: CDR1 LGHDT, CDR2 YNNKEL (reference sequence). CDR3 length: 21 residues. J lost 0 bases, V lost 0 bases, and 16 bases had no gene match. CDR3 DNA sequence: TGTGCCAGCAGCCAAGATCTAGGGGGGGACAGGGTCCAGTTTAGCACAGATACGCAGTATTTT. The encoded protein is CASSQDLGGDRVQFSTDTQYF.

The chain uses TRBV28 and TRBJ2-7; 7 nucleotides align to TRBD1. The V gene's germline CDR1 is MDHEN and CDR2 SYDVKM. Germline trimming cut 6 bases from V and 6 bases from J; bases unmatched to any gene: 5. The CDR3 consists of 12 residues. CDR3 bases: TGTGCCAGCAGAGGACAGGTCCCCGAGCAGTACTTC. This gives the protein CASRGQVPEQYF.

The CDR3 sequence: CASKPGQTNTEAFF. The CDR3 nucleotides read TGTGCCAGCAAACCAGGACAAACCAACACTGAAGCTTTCTTT. V gene TRBV27 combines with J gene TRBJ1-1; D is perhaps TRBD1 (5 bases). CDR3 length equals 14 residues. CDR1 and CDR2 from the germline V gene are MNHEY and SMNVEV (reference sequence). V was pared by 7 bases and J by 2 bases, with 14 bases between.

The rearrangement joins TRBV4-2 to TRBJ2-7; TRBD2 matches at 7 bases. In germline, CDR1 is LGHNA, CDR2 YNFKEQ. The CDR3 contains 15 residues. V lost 0 bases, J lost 2 bases, and 4 bases stayed unmatched. Here the CDR3 DNA reads TGTGCCAGCAGCCAAGAGCCTAGCGGCCCCTACGAGCAGTACTTC. Protein: CASSQEPSGPYEQYF.

This chain uses TRBV27 with TRBJ2-5, with 9 positions matching TRBD2. The CDR3 totals 14 residues. The V gene end was trimmed by 6 bases and the J gene end by 5 bases; junction bases not matched to a gene: 7. Germline V gives CDR1 MNHEY, CDR2 SMNVEV (reference sequence). CDR3: CASSRVSGRETQYF. The DNA for the CDR3 is TGTGCCAGCAGCCGCGTGAGCGGGAGGGAGACCCAGTACTTC.

Remarks on this clone: The sample carries other DNA sequences with the same CDR3. The rearrangement links TRBV7-3 to TRBJ2-3; possible D gene TRBD2, 5 bases. This CDR3 is 13 amino acids long. The ends were cut back, 2 bases at V and 5 bases at J, with 8 bases in the middle. The germline CDR1 and CDR2 sequences are SGHTA and FQGTGA. The CDR3 nucleotides are TGTGCCAGCAGCTTACGGGAAGGAGATACGCAGTATTTT. Its translation: CASSLREGDTQYF. The whole variable domain, remainder taken from reference TRBV7-3 and TRBJ2-3, is GAGVSQTPSNKVTEKGKYVELRCDPISGHTALYWYRQSLGQGPEFLIYFQGTGAADDSGLPNDRFFAVRPEGSVSTLKIQRTERGDSAVYLCASSLREGDTQYFGPGTRLTVL.

The chain has TRBV27 and TRBJ1-1; the D gene is possibly TRBD1 (6 bases). The germline V gene has CDR1 MNHEY and CDR2 SMNVEV (reference sequence). Trimming pared 6 bases from V and 4 bases from J, leaving 21 bases between. This CDR3 comprises 16 residues. The CDR3 DNA reads TGTGCCAGCAGCTCCGATGCCACAGGGTTCGCCACTGAAGCTTTCTTT. Protein sequence: CASSSDATGFATEAFF.

The rearrangement uses TRBV7-2 and TRBJ2-4; D perhaps matches TRBD2 (6 bases). CDR3 length: 18 amino acids. CDR1 is SGHTA, CDR2 FQGNSA, per germline. V was clipped by 4 bases and J by 1 base, with 20 bases between them. The CDR3 spells CASSSRNLHGGAKNIQYF. The CDR3 DNA reads as TGTGCCAGCAGCTCCCGCAACTTACATGGAGGGGCCAAAAACATTCAGTACTTC.

V gene TRBV13 combines with J gene TRBJ2-1, with 7 bases that match TRBD1. This CDR3 region has 16 residues. CDR1 PRHDT and CDR2 FYEKMQ come from the germline V gene (reference sequence). Germline trimming cut 4 bases from V and 7 bases from J; bases unmatched to any gene: 13. Here the CDR3 reads CASSSGQAVDWNEQFF. The CDR3 DNA reads as TGTGCCAGCAGCTCCGGACAGGCGGTTGATTGGAATGAGCAGTTCTTC.

The genes are TRBV5-1 and TRBJ2-2; tentative D call: TRBD1 (6 bases). The CDR3 has 14 residues. V was trimmed by 7 bases and J by 4 bases, leaving 14 bases between them. Germline assignment: CDR1 SGHRS and CDR2 YFSETQ. Here the CDR3 DNA reads TGCGCCAGCGGACGAGGACAGAGCACCGGGGAGCTGTTTTTT. Protein product: CASGRGQSTGELFF.

The V call is TRBV7-2, the J call TRBJ2-7, with a weak D call TRBD2 (6 bases). The V end was cut by 5 bases, the J end by 3 bases, with 14 bases between. Per germline, CDR1 SGHTA and CDR2 FQGNSA. This CDR3 spans 14 amino acids. The CDR3 spells CASSRGGRLYEQYF. The CDR3 DNA sequence: TGTGCCAGCAGCCGGGGAGGCAGACTCTACGAGCAGTACTTC.

This clone was found once. The rearrangement links TRBV25-1 to TRBJ1-2; D is uncertain. The CDR3 length is 14 residues. V was clipped by 2 bases and J by 5 bases, with 12 bases between them. Germline CDR1 MGHDK, CDR2 SYGVNS. The CDR3 sequence: CASSEIGKQYGYTF. The CDR3, as DNA: TGTGCCAGCAGTGAAATTGGTAAACAGTATGGCTACACCTTC.

The V gene is TRBV7-2, the J gene TRBJ1-2; 8 bases are shared with TRBD1. The CDR3 covers 14 residues. Germline V gene sequence: CDR1 SGHTA, CDR2 FQGNSA. J lost 8 bases, V lost 4 bases, and 9 bases had no gene match. This CDR3 is CASSYGQGRGGYTF. DNA for the CDR3: TGTGCCAGCAGCTATGGACAGGGCAGGGGGGGCTACACCTTC. The full variable domain, rest sourced from reference TRBV7-2 and TRBJ1-2, is GAGVSQSPSNKVTEKGKDVELRCDPISGHTALYWYRQSLGQGLEFLIYFQGNSAPDKSGLPSDRFSAERTGGSVSTLTIQRTQQEDSAVYLCASSYGQGRGGYTFGSGTRLTVV.

This clone was counted a single time. The V and J genes are TRBV7-6 and TRBJ1-2, with D unclear. The V and J ends lost 4 bases and 5 bases respectively, with 8 bases between them. The CDR3 contains 12 residues. Germline values: CDR1 SGHVS, CDR2 FNYEAQ. CDR3 DNA: TGTGCCAGCAGCTCGACGGGTTATGGCTACACCTTC. Its translation: CASSSTGYGYTF. Together with reference TRBV7-6 and TRBJ1-2, the CDR3 gives the full variable domain: GAGVSQSPRYKVTKRGQDVALRCDPISGHVSLYWYRQALGQGPEFLTYFNYEAQQDKSGLPNDRFSAERPEGSISTLTIQRTEQRDSAMYRCASSSTGYGYTFGSGTRLTVV.

This clone was detected only a few times. This sequence joins TRBV3-1 (or the pseudogene TRBV3-2) and TRBJ2-2; 11 positions match TRBD2. V lost 2 bases to trimming and J lost 1 base; unmatched junction nucleotides: 9. CDR3 length: 19 residues. Per germline, CDR1 LGHDT and CDR2 YNNKEL (reference sequence). For the CDR3, the DNA is TGTGCCAGCAGCCAACGGCCGGGACTAGCGGTGATGAACACCGGGGAGCTGTTTTTT. Encoded protein: CASSQRPGLAVMNTGELFF.

The chain is built from TRBV28 and TRBJ1-1; 9 nucleotides agree with TRBD1. Germline CDR1 reads MDHEN; CDR2 reads SYDVKM. The CDR3 sequence is 14 residues long. The ends lost 8 bases at V and 1 base at J; junction bases unmatched: 5. The CDR3 nucleotides are TGTGCCAGCCCGGGGACAGGGCGGAACACTGAAGCTTTCTTT. Its protein is CASPGTGRNTEAFF.

The chain employs TRBV19 and TRBJ2-1, with TRBD2 identical over 15 bases. Looked up from germline, CDR1 is LNHDA and CDR2 is SQIVND (reference sequence). Trimming cost V 5 bases and J 7 bases; bases outside gene matches: 12. The CDR3 is made up of 18 amino acids. The CDR3 is CASSVRGTSGGPWNEQFF. CDR3 DNA: TGTGCCAGTAGTGTTCGCGGGACTAGCGGGGGGCCCTGGAATGAGCAGTTCTTC.